Below are 25 T cell receptor beta chains sequenced from a single sample in a study of siplizumab effects on memory and regulatory T cells. Coculturing was carried out on the mixed lymphocyte reaction cells. It lasted about 6 days and was done at 37°C. For these TCRs, the target antigens are not known. Here immunoSEQ multiplex PCR was the method, and the copy in TCRdb shows in-frame clones only, minus some. The sample includes about 9,600 clones, more than 45% of them seen just once. The sample comprised CFSE-low (dividing) CD4+ T cells sorted from an allogeneic mixed lymphocyte reaction. The receptors were gathered from a human donor in good health; the cells came from an allogeneic mixed lymphocyte reaction.

This clone was seen a handful of times. The chain links TRBV7-9 to TRBJ2-5, with D hard to call. V dropped 1 base and J dropped 4 bases, with 4 bases sitting between them. The CDR3 runs to 12 residues. Per germline, CDR1 SEHNR and CDR2 FQNEAQ (reference sequence). In nucleotides, the CDR3 is TGTGCCAGCAGCTTAGTAGGAGAGACCCAGTACTTC. This translates into CASSLVGETQYF.

The chain carries TRBV20-1 and TRBJ1-2; perhaps TRBD1 as D (5 bases). Trimming shortened V by 5 bases and J by 9 bases, and 13 bases separated the two germline ends. In germline, CDR1 is DFQATT, CDR2 SNEGSKA (reference sequence). CDR3 length equals 11 residues. The CDR3 reads CSAPIDSSYTF. As DNA, the CDR3 is TGCAGTGCTCCGATAGACAGTAGCTACACCTTC.

This clone was recorded once. V is TRBV28 and J is TRBJ1-2, with D unclear. The germline CDR1 and CDR2 sequences are MDHEN and SYDVKM. Trimming shortened V by 2 bases and J by 10 bases, and 14 bases separated the two germline ends. The CDR3 sequence is 13 residues long. As DNA, the CDR3 is TGTGCCAGCAGTTTAGATTTCGGGCAGCTCTACACCTTC. Translated, it gives CASSLDFGQLYTF.

V is TRBV5-4 and J is TRBJ2-7; TRBD1 or TRBD2 may be the D gene (7 bases each). V gave up 4 bases and J gave up 9 bases, with 20 bases separating them. The CDR3 loop spans 14 amino acids. CDR1 is SGHNT and CDR2 is YYREEE in the germline V gene (reference sequence). The CDR3: CASSPGGTNHRQYF. The CDR3 nucleotides are TGTGCCAGCAGCCCAGGGGGGACTAATCATCGGCAGTACTTC.

In its sample, this clone was seen once. The chain couples TRBV11-2 to TRBJ2-7; D perhaps matches TRBD2 (5 bases). CDR1 and CDR2 from the germline V gene are SGHAT and FQNNGV. This CDR3 region has 13 residues. Deletions cut 4 bases from V and 1 base from J, with 8 bases between. CDR3: CASSSQRSYEQYF. For the CDR3, the DNA is TGTGCCAGCAGCTCCCAGCGGTCCTACGAGCAGTACTTC.

The table lists this clone with a few counts. This chain links TRBV5-4 with TRBJ2-2, with 8 bases that match TRBD2. The CDR3 is 15 residues long. Germline V lookup: CDR1 SGHNT, CDR2 YYREEE (reference sequence). With V trimmed by 3 bases and J by 5 bases, 6 bases remained unmatched. This CDR3 is CASSSGTRNTGELFF. CDR3 in DNA: TGTGCCAGCAGCTCCGGGACTAGAAATACCGGGGAGCTGTTTTTT.

Concerning this clone itself: At one end, the junction sequence differs from germline, possibly due to a read error. The genes are TRBV30 and TRBJ1-6; no reliable D call. There are 12 residues in the CDR3. The germline CDR1 and CDR2 sequences are GTSNPN and SVGIG (reference sequence). CDR3: CAWSVRLAPLHF. CDR3 DNA sequence: TGTGCCTGGAGTGTAAGGCTGGCACCGCTCCACTTT.

This clone has a handful of counts. V and J are TRBV6-5 and TRBJ1-2, with no clear D. There are 13 residues in the CDR3. The germline V and J ends were trimmed by 6 bases and 4 bases, with 12 bases remaining between them. Germline V gene sequence: CDR1 MNHEY, CDR2 SVGAGI. CDR3 nucleotide sequence: TGTGCCAGCAGGCGCGGACGGAGCTATGGCTACACCTTC. It specifies CASRRGRSYGYTF.

This clone has only a few counts. The chain uses TRBV30 and TRBJ2-3; no clear D. The CDR3 runs to 13 residues. Trimming pared 2 bases from V and 4 bases from J, leaving 10 bases between. Per germline, CDR1 GTSNPN and CDR2 SVGIG (reference sequence). The CDR3 sequence is CAWSLMGPDTQYF. The CDR3, as DNA: TGTGCCTGGAGTCTTATGGGTCCAGATACGCAGTATTTT. Together with reference TRBV30 and TRBJ2-3, the CDR3 gives the full variable domain: SQTIHQWPATLVQPVGSPLSLECTVEGTSNPNLYWYRQAAGRGLQLLFYSVGIGQISSEVPQNLSASRPQDRQFILSSKKLLLSDSGFYLCAWSLMGPDTQYFGPGTRLTVL.

This clone was found a few times. The chain employs TRBV10-1 and TRBJ2-3; 12 bases are shared with TRBD2. There are 13 residues in the CDR3. The ends lost 6 bases at V and 6 bases at J; junction bases unmatched: 1. The germline V gene has CDR1 WNHNN and CDR2 SYGVQD (reference sequence). CDR3 DNA: TGCGCCAGCAGCCTAGCGGGAGGGGATACGCAGTATTTT. Translation: CASSLAGGDTQYF.

The V call is TRBV20-1, the J call TRBJ1-2; weak D call: TRBD1 (6 bases). Deletions cut 6 bases from V and 5 bases from J, with 10 bases between. Germline V lookup: CDR1 DFQATT, CDR2 SNEGSKA (reference sequence). This CDR3 region has 11 residues. The CDR3 region has the DNA TGCAGTGCCTTGACAGGTTATGGCTACACCTTC. Residues: CSALTGYGYTF.

J is TRBJ2-5 and V is TRBV5-1; no clear D. This CDR3 has 13 residues. Looked up from germline, CDR1 is SGHRS and CDR2 is YFSETQ. Trimming removed 4 bases from V and 5 bases from J, with 12 bases in between. As DNA, the CDR3 is TGCGCCAGCAGCGACCCCCCTGGCGAGACCCAGTACTTC. Protein: CASSDPPGETQYF.

This clone was seen only once. The V and J genes are TRBV6-5 and TRBJ2-5, with 8 bases lining up with TRBD2. Germline V gene data show CDR1 as MNHEY and CDR2 as SVGAGI. J was trimmed by 3 bases and V by 6 bases; bases with no gene match: 3. The CDR3 has 13 residues. The CDR3 DNA follows: TGTGCCAGCAGCCCGGGACTAGAAGAGACCCAGTACTTC. This translates into CASSPGLEETQYF.

The chain has TRBV12-5 and TRBJ2-7; 7 bases align to TRBD1. Germline V gene lookup returns CDR1 LGHNT and CDR2 FRNRAP. This CDR3 has 13 residues. Trimming at V came to 4 bases and at J to 5 bases, leaving 5 bases not matched to a gene. The CDR3 DNA is TGTGCTAGTGGTTCCGGGACAGCGGACGAGCAGTACTTC. Encoded protein: CASGSGTADEQYF.

The chain carries TRBV28 and TRBJ2-7; 8 bases line up with TRBD1. Germline assignment: CDR1 MDHEN and CDR2 SYDVKM. The trim removed 4 bases at V and 5 bases at J, leaving 7 bases unmatched. The CDR3 is 14 residues long. CDR3: CASSSPDRDNEQYF. CDR3 nucleotides: TGTGCCAGCAGTTCTCCGGACAGGGACAACGAGCAGTACTTC. Together with reference TRBV28 and TRBJ2-7, the CDR3 gives the full variable domain: DVKVTQSSRYLVKRTGEKVFLECVQDMDHENMFWYRQDPGLGLRLIYFSYDVKMKEKGDIPEGYSVSREKKERFSLILESASTNQTSMYLCASSSPDRDNEQYFGPGTRLTVT.

The chain employs TRBV30 and TRBJ1-6; D remains unclear. CDR1 is GTSNPN, CDR2 SVGIG, per germline (reference sequence). V lost 1 base and J 7 bases, leaving 8 bases between the germline ends. The CDR3 extends over 13 amino acids. CDR3 loop: CAWSELRNSPLHF. DNA of the CDR3: TGTGCCTGGAGTGAGCTCCGAAATTCACCCCTCCACTTT.

The V gene is TRBV12-5, the J gene TRBJ1-1; D gene unclear. The CDR3 totals 16 residues. CDR1 is LGHNT and CDR2 is FRNRAP in the germline V gene. Trimming took 3 bases from V and 5 from J, leaving 19 bases between them. The CDR3 nucleotides read TGTGCTAGTGGTTTACGGAGGCCAAGCGCGGGAACTGAAGCTTTCTTT. This sequence encodes CASGLRRPSAGTEAFF.

This clone turned up a few times. The chain carries TRBV28 and TRBJ1-6, with D unresolved. The length of the CDR3 is 12 residues. With 5 bases removed from V and 10 bases from J, the gap between germline ends came to 9 bases. Germline V gene lookup returns CDR1 MDHEN and CDR2 SYDVKM. The CDR3 region has the DNA TGTGCCAGCAGTCTCAAGGGCTCACCCCTCCACTTT. It encodes CASSLKGSPLHF.

By proportion, this clone is medium-sized (0.01 to 0.1%). This chain uses TRBV28 with TRBJ1-2; tentative D call: TRBD1 (5 bases). This CDR3 has 14 residues. Germline CDR1 reads MDHEN; CDR2 reads SYDVKM. V was trimmed by 2 bases and J by 7 bases, leaving 14 bases between them. The CDR3 here is CASSLTGRESGYTF. Here the CDR3 DNA reads TGTGCCAGCAGTTTAACCGGCAGGGAATCTGGCTACACCTTC.

This clone was seen a single time. V usage is TRBV2 and J usage is TRBJ1-5; the D is unclear. The CDR3 totals 15 residues. Germline V lookup: CDR1 SNHLY, CDR2 FYNNEI. V was pared by 4 bases and J by 7 bases, with 17 bases between. For the CDR3, the DNA is TGTGCCAGCAGTGGGGCTGGGGTGACGCGACAGCCCCAGCATTTT. Amino acid sequence: CASSGAGVTRQPQHF.

The chain is built from TRBV5-4 and TRBJ2-7; 8 nucleotides agree with TRBD1. Germline-derived CDR1 and CDR2 are SGHNT and YYREEE (reference sequence). The CDR3 consists of 15 residues. V lost 1 base to trimming and J lost 5 bases; unmatched junction nucleotides: 8. The CDR3 coding sequence is TGTGCCAGCAGCTTGTGGACAGGGAGTAGGAACGAGCAGTACTTC. This translates into CASSLWTGSRNEQYF.

The chain couples TRBV12-2 to TRBJ2-7; the D segment call TRBD2 is taken from the table without a DNA check. TRBV12-2 is listed as a pseudogene. CDR3 length equals 16 residues. The CDR3 DNA sequence: TGTGCAAGTCGCTTTGGCGGGAAAGGGGCTTTTTACGAGCAGTACTTC. Its translation is CASRFGGKGAFYEQYF.

This clone was observed a few times. This chain connects TRBV2 to TRBJ2-5; no reliable D call. The CDR3 is made up of 15 amino acids. The germline gives CDR1 SNHLY, CDR2 FYNNEI. With 5 bases removed from V and 4 bases from J, the gap between germline ends came to 17 bases. The CDR3 DNA reads as TGTGCCAGCAGTTGGTCCGGCCGCCGGTTAGAGACCCAGTACTTC. This encodes CASSWSGRRLETQYF.

This chain uses TRBV18 with TRBJ2-5, with D possibly being TRBD1 or TRBD2 (6 bases each). The DNA end is more similar to TRBJ2-7, so the J call may be wrong. Germline V gene sequence: CDR1 KGHSH, CDR2 LQKENI. This CDR3 spans 15 amino acids. This CDR3 is CASSPGGTFSYEQYF. The CDR3 DNA reads TGTGCCAGCTCACCGGGCGGGACATTCTCCTACGAGCAGTACTTC.

The chain is built from TRBV18 and TRBJ2-6, with D perhaps being TRBD1 or TRBD2 (5 bases each). CDR1 and CDR2 from the germline V gene are KGHSH and LQKENI. CDR3 size: 16 residues. V lost 6 bases, J lost 0 bases, and 12 bases lay in between. CDR3 bases: TGTGCCAGCTCGGGGACGTCGGTCTCTGGGGCCAACGTCCTGACTTTC. Protein product: CASSGTSVSGANVLTF.